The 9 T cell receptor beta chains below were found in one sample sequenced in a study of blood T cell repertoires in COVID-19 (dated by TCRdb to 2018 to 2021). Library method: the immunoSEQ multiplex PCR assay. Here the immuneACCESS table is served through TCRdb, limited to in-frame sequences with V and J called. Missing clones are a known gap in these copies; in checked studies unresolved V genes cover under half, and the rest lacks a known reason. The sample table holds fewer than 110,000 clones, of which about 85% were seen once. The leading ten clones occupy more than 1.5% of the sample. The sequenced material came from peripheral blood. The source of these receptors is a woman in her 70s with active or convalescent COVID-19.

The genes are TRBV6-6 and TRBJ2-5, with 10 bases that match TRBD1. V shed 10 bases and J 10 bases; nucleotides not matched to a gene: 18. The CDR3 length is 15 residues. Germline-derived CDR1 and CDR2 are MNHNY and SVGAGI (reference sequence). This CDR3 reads CATGQGVPGVGVQYF. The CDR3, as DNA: TGTGCCACTGGACAGGGGGTTCCTGGAGTGGGGGTCCAGTACTTC.

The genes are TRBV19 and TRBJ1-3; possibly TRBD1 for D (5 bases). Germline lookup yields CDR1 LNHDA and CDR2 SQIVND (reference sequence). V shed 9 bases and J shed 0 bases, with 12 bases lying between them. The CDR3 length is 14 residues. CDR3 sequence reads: CASKTDFSGNTIYF. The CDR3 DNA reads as TGTGCCAGCAAGACAGATTTCTCTGGAAACACCATATATTTT.

DNA of the CDR3: TGCGCCAGCAGCTCAGGGGCAGGCCAAGAGACCCAGTACTTC. Residues: CASSSGAGQETQYF. This chain links TRBV5-1 with TRBJ2-5; tentatively, D is TRBD1 (6 bases). Trimming stripped 3 bases from V and 1 base from J, with 10 bases between. The CDR3 runs to 14 residues. CDR1 is SGHRS and CDR2 is YFSETQ in the germline V gene.

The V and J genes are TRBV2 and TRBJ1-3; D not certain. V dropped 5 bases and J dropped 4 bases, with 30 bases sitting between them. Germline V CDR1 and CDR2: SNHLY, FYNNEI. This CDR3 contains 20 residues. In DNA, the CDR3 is TGTGCCAGCAGTTACCGGGAGATAAATTTGTCAATTTTTCGCGGAAACACCATATATTTT. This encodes CASSYREINLSIFRGNTIYF.

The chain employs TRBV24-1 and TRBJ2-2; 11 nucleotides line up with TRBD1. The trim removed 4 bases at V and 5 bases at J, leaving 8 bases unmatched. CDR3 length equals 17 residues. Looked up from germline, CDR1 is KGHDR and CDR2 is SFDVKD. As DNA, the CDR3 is TGTGCCACCAGTGAACCCGGACAGGGGGCGGGGACCGGGGAGCTGTTTTTT. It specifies CATSEPGQGAGTGELFF.

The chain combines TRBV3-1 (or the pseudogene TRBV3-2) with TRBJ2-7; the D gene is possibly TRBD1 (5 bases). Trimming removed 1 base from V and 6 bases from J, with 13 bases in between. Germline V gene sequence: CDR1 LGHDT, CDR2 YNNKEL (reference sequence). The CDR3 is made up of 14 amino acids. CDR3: CASSQVGAALEQYF. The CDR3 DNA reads TGTGCCAGCAGCCAAGTTGGGGCAGCCCTCGAGCAGTACTTC.

The CDR3 bases are TGTGCCAGCAGCTTGTTCGGTGTGAGTTACTATGGCTACACCTTC. It encodes CASSLFGVSYYGYTF. The V call is TRBV5-4, the J call TRBJ1-2, with D uncertain. CDR3 size: 15 residues. Trimming took off 1 base at V and 3 bases at J, with 13 bases between the two ends. Germline loops: CDR1 SGHNT, CDR2 YYREEE (reference sequence).

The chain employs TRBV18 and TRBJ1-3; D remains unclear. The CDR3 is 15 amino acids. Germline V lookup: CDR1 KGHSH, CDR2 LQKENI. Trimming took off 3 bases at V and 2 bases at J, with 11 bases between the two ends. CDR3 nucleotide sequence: TGTGCCAGCTCACCCACGACTACAACTGGAAACACCATATATTTT. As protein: CASSPTTTTGNTIYF.

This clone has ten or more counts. The CDR3 sequence: CASSLKGQGAYNEQFF. CDR3 DNA sequence: TGTGCCAGCAGCTTGAAGGGACAGGGGGCGTACAATGAGCAGTTCTTC. The V and J genes are TRBV5-6 and TRBJ2-1; 12 bases are a match to TRBD1. The V gene end was trimmed by 1 base and the J gene end by 4 bases; junction bases not matched to a gene: 3. The CDR3 loop spans 16 amino acids. Germline V lookup: CDR1 SGHDT, CDR2 YYEEEE.